A single sample gave rise to the 15 T cell receptor beta chains below, sequenced in a study of cytomegalovirus exposure and HLA in healthy donors. This PCR relied on a set of 60 Vbeta primers and 13 Jbeta primers. The table came from immunoSEQ multiplex PCR; TCRdb's copy has only in-frame clones and leaves some out. Of 95,000 to 150,000 clones in the sample, more than 75% were seen once. Material: PBMCs. The receptors originated from a man aged 25 to 40 in good health and CMV-seropositive.

The rearrangement links TRBV7-9 to TRBJ1-2, with TRBD1 identical over 7 bases. Germline CDR1 reads SEHNR; CDR2 reads FQNEAQ (reference sequence). This CDR3 contains 15 residues. V shed 5 bases and J 4 bases; nucleotides not matched to a gene: 10. CDR3 loop: CASSQGTEGAYGYTF. Written as DNA, the CDR3 is TGTGCCAGCAGCCAAGGGACGGAGGGGGCCTATGGCTACACCTTC. Full variable domain (remainder filled in from reference TRBV7-9 and TRBJ1-2): DTGVSQNPRHKITKRGQNVTFRCDPISEHNRLYWYRQTLGQGPEFLTYFQNEAQLEKSRLLSDRFSAERPKGSFSTLEIQRTEQGDSAMYLCASSQGTEGAYGYTFGSGTRLTVV.

This clone appeared a single time. The chain carries TRBV4-1 and TRBJ2-7; D is possibly TRBD2 (5 bases). Deletions cut 2 bases from V and 7 bases from J, with 12 bases between. This CDR3 contains 13 residues. Germline values: CDR1 MGHRA, CDR2 YSYEKL. The CDR3 here is CASSQRGFREQYF. CDR3 DNA sequence: TGCGCCAGCAGCCAACGGGGTTTTCGAGAGCAGTACTTC.

The V gene is TRBV9, the J gene TRBJ1-1; D possibly corresponds to TRBD1 (5 bases). The CDR3 length is 13 residues. V lost 4 bases and J 1 base, leaving 8 bases between the germline ends. From germline, CDR1 is SGDLS and CDR2 YYNGEE. CDR3 in DNA: TGTGCCAGCAGCCCCGGACAGAACACTGAAGCTTTCTTT. Protein sequence: CASSPGQNTEAFF.

The gene calls are TRBV15 and TRBJ2-3; TRBD1 might be the D (6 bases). The CDR3 covers 14 residues. Germline V CDR1 and CDR2: LNHNV, YYDKDF (reference sequence). Trimming left V 3 bases short and J 1 base short, with 8 bases between. CDR3 in DNA: TGTGCCACCAGCAGTGAGGGGGGCACAGATACGCAGTATTTT. This translates into CATSSEGGTDTQYF.

This chain links TRBV19 with TRBJ2-7, with D tentatively TRBD2 (6 bases). Germline values: CDR1 LNHDA, CDR2 SQIVND (reference sequence). Trimming cost V 5 bases and J 6 bases, with 17 bases left between them. The CDR3 sequence is 14 residues long. CDR3 region: CASSLPGLTSEQYF. In nucleotides, the CDR3 is TGTGCCAGTAGTTTACCGGGACTCACCTCCGAGCAGTACTTC.

The chain employs TRBV25-1 and TRBJ2-1, with 7 bases fitting TRBD2. Germline-derived CDR1 and CDR2 are MGHDK and SYGVNS. The CDR3 sequence is 13 residues long. V was clipped by 7 bases and J by 9 bases; unmatched bases: 9. The CDR3 protein is CASNYLGGGEQFF. The CDR3 nucleotides are TGTGCCAGCAATTATCTTGGGGGGGGTGAGCAGTTCTTC.

This sequence joins TRBV7-8 and TRBJ1-5; maybe TRBD1 (5 bases). The CDR3 loop spans 15 amino acids. Trimming removed 5 bases from V and 4 bases from J, with 15 bases in between. Germline V CDR1 and CDR2: SGHVS, FQNEAQ. CDR3 sequence (DNA): TGTGCCAGCAGCCGCTGGCACCAGGGAAATCAGCCCCAGCATTTT. As protein: CASSRWHQGNQPQHF.

V is TRBV28 and J is TRBJ2-5; no clear D. Germline V gene sequence: CDR1 MDHEN, CDR2 SYDVKM. Trimming cost V 2 bases and J 11 bases, with 12 bases left between them. CDR3 length: 12 amino acids. In DNA, the CDR3 is TGTGCCAGCAGTTTAAGTACTACGGTTCAGTACTTC. Residues: CASSLSTTVQYF.

The chain carries TRBV6-1 and TRBJ2-1; maybe TRBD2 (6 bases). The CDR3 contains 15 residues. From germline, CDR1 is MNHNS and CDR2 SASEGT. V lost 5 bases and J 2 bases, leaving 13 bases between the germline ends. CDR3 amino acids: CASSHRLGPYNEQFF. DNA for the CDR3: TGTGCCAGCAGTCATAGACTAGGCCCCTACAATGAGCAGTTCTTC.

The table lists this clone with a count of one. This chain connects TRBV11-1 to TRBJ1-1; D remains unclear. Germline assignment: CDR1 SGHAT and CDR2 FQDESV (reference sequence). This CDR3 region has 17 residues. V lost 2 bases to trimming and J lost 1 base, with 17 bases between them. CDR3 sequence: CASSLSGLGRENTEAFF. The CDR3 nucleotides read TGTGCCAGCAGCTTATCGGGCTTAGGTCGGGAGAACACTGAAGCTTTCTTT.

The J gene is TRBJ1-6, the V gene TRBV7-2; 7 nucleotides agree with TRBD1. Germline lookup yields CDR1 SGHTA and CDR2 FQGNSA. Trimming at V came to 1 base and at J to 10 bases, leaving 4 bases not matched to a gene. The CDR3 has 14 residues. The CDR3 sequence is CASSLGTGYSPLHF. CDR3 nucleotides: TGTGCCAGCAGCTTAGGGACAGGTTACTCACCCCTCCACTTT. The full variable domain, its missing parts supplied by reference TRBV7-2 and TRBJ1-6, is GAGVSQSPSNKVTEKGKDVELRCDPISGHTALYWYRQSLGQGLEFLIYFQGNSAPDKSGLPSDRFSAERTGGSVSTLTIQRTQQEDSAVYLCASSLGTGYSPLHFGNGTRLTVT.

This clone has just one count. The chain employs TRBV11-2 and TRBJ2-7; D ambiguous. The CDR3 is 12 residues long. V lost 5 bases to trimming and J lost 3 bases, with 8 bases between them. Germline CDR1 SGHAT, CDR2 FQNNGV. The CDR3: CASSPSVYEQYF. In nucleotides, the CDR3 is TGTGCCAGCAGCCCCAGCGTCTACGAGCAGTACTTC.

J is TRBJ1-4 and V is TRBV4-2, with 7 bases matching TRBD1. Germline trimming cut 5 bases from V and 8 bases from J; bases unmatched to any gene: 11. Germline V gene sequence: CDR1 LGHNA, CDR2 YNFKEQ. CDR3 length: 15 residues. CDR3 sequence (DNA): TGTGCCAGCAGCTACTCGAGAGACAGGGCCGAAAAACTGTTTTTT. This codes for CASSYSRDRAEKLFF.

This clone was seen a handful of times. The gene calls are TRBV25-1 and TRBJ1-3, with D maybe TRBD1 (5 bases). The V and J ends lost 7 bases and 8 bases respectively, with 9 bases between them. The CDR3 length is 11 residues. Germline CDR1 reads MGHDK; CDR2 reads SYGVNS. CDR3 coding DNA: TGTGCCAGCACCCCGGGGGACACCATATATTTT. Protein product: CASTPGDTIYF. Full variable domain (rest looked up from reference TRBV25-1 and TRBJ1-3): EADIYQTPRYLVIGTGKKITLECSQTMGHDKMYWYQQDPGMELHLIHYSYGVNSTEKGDLSSESTVSRIRTEHFPLTLESARPSHTSQYLCASTPGDTIYFGEGSWLTVV.

Only a few counts were recorded for this clone. V is TRBV30 and J is TRBJ2-1; 7 bases agree with TRBD2. V lost 1 base, J lost 2 bases, and 2 bases stayed unmatched. CDR1 is GTSNPN, CDR2 SVGIG, per germline (reference sequence). The CDR3 is made up of 14 amino acids. The CDR3 DNA reads as TGTGCCTGGAGTGCGGGAGGCCCCTACAATGAGCAGTTCTTC. The encoded protein is CAWSAGGPYNEQFF.